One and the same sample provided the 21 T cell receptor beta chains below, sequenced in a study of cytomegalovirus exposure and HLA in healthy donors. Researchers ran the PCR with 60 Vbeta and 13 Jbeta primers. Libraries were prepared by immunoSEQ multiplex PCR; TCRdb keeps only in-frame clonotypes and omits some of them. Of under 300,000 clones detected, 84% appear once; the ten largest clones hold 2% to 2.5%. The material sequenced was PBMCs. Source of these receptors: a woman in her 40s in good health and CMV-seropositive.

Written as DNA, the CDR3 is TGTGCCAGCAGCCTCTCGTCTAACTACGAGCAGTACTTC. Encoded protein: CASSLSSNYEQYF. The V and J genes are TRBV7-6 and TRBJ2-7; D remains ambiguous. Trimming stripped 5 bases from V and 3 bases from J, with 11 bases between. CDR1 and CDR2 from the germline V gene are SGHVS and FNYEAQ. The CDR3 extends over 13 amino acids.

CDR3 sequence (DNA): TGTGCCAGCAGTACTACAGGTTCGTGGAATCAGCCCCAGCATTTT. It is translated as CASSTTGSWNQPQHF. This chain connects TRBV28 to TRBJ1-5; weak D call: TRBD1 (5 bases). Per the germline V gene, CDR1 is MDHEN and CDR2 is SYDVKM. Trimming took off 5 bases at V and 4 bases at J, with 15 bases between the two ends. The CDR3 length is 15 residues.

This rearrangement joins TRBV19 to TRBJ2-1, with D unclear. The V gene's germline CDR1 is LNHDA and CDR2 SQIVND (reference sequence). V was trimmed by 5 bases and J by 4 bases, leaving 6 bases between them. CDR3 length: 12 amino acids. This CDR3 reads CASSFGYNEQFF. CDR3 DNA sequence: TGTGCCAGTAGTTTCGGGTACAATGAGCAGTTCTTC.

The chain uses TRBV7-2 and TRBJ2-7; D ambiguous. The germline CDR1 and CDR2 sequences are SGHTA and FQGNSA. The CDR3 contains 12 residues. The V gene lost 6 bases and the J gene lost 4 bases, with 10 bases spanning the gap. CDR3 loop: CASSTGRYEQYF. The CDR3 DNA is TGTGCCAGCAGTACGGGTCGATACGAGCAGTACTTC.

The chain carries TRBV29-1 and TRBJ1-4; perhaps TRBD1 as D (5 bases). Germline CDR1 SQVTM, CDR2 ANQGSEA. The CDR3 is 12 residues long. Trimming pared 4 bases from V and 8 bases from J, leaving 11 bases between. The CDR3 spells CSVVGGGEKLFF. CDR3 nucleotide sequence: TGCAGCGTTGTCGGGGGTGGCGAAAAACTGTTTTTT.

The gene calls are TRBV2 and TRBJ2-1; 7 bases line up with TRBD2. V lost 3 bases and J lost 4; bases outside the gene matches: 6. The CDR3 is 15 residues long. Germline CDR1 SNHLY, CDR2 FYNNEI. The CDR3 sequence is CASSDRRLAYNEQFF. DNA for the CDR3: TGTGCCAGCAGTGATAGAAGACTAGCTTACAATGAGCAGTTCTTC. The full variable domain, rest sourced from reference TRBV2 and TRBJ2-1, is EPEVTQTPSHQVTQMGQEVILRCVPISNHLYFYWYRQILGQKVEFLVSFYNNEISEKSEIFDDQFSVERPDGSNFTLKIRSTKLEDSAMYFCASSDRRLAYNEQFFGPGTRLTVL.

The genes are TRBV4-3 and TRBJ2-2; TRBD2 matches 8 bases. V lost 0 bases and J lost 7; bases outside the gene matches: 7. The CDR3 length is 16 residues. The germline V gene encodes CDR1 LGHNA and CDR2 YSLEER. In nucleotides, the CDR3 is TGCGCCAGCAGCCAAGATCGGGGGGGGGCGGGCGGGGAGCTGTTTTTT. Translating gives CASSQDRGGAGGELFF.

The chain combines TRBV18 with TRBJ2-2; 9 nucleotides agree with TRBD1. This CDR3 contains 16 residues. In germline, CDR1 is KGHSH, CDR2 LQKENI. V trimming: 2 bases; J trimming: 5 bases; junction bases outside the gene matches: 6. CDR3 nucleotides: TGTGCCAGCTCACCATGGGGACAGGGATGGACCGGGGAGCTGTTTTTT. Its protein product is CASSPWGQGWTGELFF. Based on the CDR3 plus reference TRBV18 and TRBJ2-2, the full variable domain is NAGVMQNPRHLVRRRGQEARLRCSPMKGHSHVYWYRQLPEEGLKFMVYLQKENIIDESGMPKERFSAEFPKEGPSILRIQQVVRGDSAAYFCASSPWGQGWTGELFFGEGSRLTVL.

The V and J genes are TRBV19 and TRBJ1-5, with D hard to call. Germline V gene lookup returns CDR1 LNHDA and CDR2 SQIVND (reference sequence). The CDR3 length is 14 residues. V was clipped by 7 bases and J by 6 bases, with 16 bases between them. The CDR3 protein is CASTPPQGVQPQHF. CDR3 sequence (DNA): TGTGCCAGTACCCCCCCCCAAGGAGTTCAGCCCCAGCATTTT. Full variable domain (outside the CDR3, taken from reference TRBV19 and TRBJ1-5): DGGITQSPKYLFRKEGQNVTLSCEQNLNHDAMYWYRQDPGQGLRLIYYSQIVNDFQKGDIAEGYSVSREKKESFPLTVTSAQKNPTAFYLCASTPPQGVQPQHFGDGTRLSIL.

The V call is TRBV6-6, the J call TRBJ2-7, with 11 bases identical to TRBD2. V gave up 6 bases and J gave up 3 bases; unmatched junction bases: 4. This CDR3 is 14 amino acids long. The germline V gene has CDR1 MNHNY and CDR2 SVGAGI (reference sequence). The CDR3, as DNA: TGTGCCAGCAGCCAGGGGACTAGCGGCTACGAGCAGTACTTC. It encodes CASSQGTSGYEQYF.

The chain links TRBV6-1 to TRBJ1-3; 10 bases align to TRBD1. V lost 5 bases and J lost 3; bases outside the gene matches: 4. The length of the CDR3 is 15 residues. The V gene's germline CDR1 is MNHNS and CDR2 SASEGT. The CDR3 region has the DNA TGTGCCAGCAGTACCAGGACAGGGGGTGGAAACACCATATATTTT. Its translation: CASSTRTGGGNTIYF.

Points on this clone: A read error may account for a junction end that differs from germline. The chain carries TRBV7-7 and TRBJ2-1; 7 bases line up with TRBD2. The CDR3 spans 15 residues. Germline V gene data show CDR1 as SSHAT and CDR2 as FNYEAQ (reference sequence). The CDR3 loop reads CASSFGGESYNEQFF. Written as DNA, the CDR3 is TGTGCTAGCAGCTTTGGGGGGGAATCCTACAATGAGCAGTTCTTC.

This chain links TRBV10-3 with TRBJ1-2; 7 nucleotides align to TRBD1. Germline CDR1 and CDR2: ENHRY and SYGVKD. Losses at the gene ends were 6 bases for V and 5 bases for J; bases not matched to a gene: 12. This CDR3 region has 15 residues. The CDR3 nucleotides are TGTGCCATCAGCGTAGATGGGACAGCTGTTTATGGCTACACCTTC. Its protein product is CAISVDGTAVYGYTF.

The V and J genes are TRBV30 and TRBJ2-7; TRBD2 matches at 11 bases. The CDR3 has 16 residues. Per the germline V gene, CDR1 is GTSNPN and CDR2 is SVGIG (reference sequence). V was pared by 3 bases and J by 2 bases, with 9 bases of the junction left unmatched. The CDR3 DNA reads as TGTGCCTGGAGCGACAGTAGCGGGAGGGCCCCCTACGAGCAGTACTTC. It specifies CAWSDSSGRAPYEQYF.

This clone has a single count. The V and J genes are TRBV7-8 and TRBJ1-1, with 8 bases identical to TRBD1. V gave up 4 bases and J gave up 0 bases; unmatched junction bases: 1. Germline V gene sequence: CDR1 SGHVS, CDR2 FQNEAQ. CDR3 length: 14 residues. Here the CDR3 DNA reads TGTGCCAGCAGCTGGGACAGGCTGAACACTGAAGCTTTCTTT. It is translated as CASSWDRLNTEAFF. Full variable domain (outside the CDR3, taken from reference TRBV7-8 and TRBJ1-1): GAGVSQSPRYKVAKRGQDVALRCDPISGHVSLFWYQQALGQGPEFLTYFQNEAQLDKSGLPSDRFFAERPEGSVSTLKIQRTQQEDSAVYLCASSWDRLNTEAFFGQGTRLTVV.

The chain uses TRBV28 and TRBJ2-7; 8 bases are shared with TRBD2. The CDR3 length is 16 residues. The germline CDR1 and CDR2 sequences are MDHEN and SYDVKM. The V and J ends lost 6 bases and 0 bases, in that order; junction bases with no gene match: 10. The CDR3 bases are TGTGCCAGCAGGGGTAGCGGGGTCCCCTTCTCCTACGAGCAGTACTTC. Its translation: CASRGSGVPFSYEQYF.

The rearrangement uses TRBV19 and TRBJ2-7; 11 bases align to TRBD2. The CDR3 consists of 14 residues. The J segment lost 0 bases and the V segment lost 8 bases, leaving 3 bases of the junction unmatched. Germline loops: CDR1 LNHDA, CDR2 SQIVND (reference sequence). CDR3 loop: CASRTSGSSYEQYF. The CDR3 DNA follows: TGTGCCAGTCGCACTAGCGGGAGCTCCTACGAGCAGTACTTC. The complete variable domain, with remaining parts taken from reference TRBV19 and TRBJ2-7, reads DGGITQSPKYLFRKEGQNVTLSCEQNLNHDAMYWYRQDPGQGLRLIYYSQIVNDFQKGDIAEGYSVSREKKESFPLTVTSAQKNPTAFYLCASRTSGSSYEQYFGPGTRLTVT.

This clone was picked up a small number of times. This CDR3 reads CASSRFGLARWDTQYF. Written as DNA, the CDR3 is TGTGCCAGCAGCCGTTTCGGACTAGCGCGTTGGGATACGCAGTATTTT. This chain joins TRBV5-4 and TRBJ2-3, with 9 bases aligning to TRBD2. CDR1 is SGHNT and CDR2 is YYREEE in the germline V gene (reference sequence). With V trimmed by 4 bases and J by 6 bases, 12 bases remained unmatched. The CDR3 loop spans 16 amino acids.

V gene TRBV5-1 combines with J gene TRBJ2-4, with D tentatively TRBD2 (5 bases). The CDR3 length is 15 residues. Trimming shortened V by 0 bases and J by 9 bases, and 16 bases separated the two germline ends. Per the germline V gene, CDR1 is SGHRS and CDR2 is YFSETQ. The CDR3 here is CASSLAGNGLGIQYF. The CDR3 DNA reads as TGCGCCAGCAGCTTGGCCGGGAATGGTTTAGGCATTCAGTACTTC.

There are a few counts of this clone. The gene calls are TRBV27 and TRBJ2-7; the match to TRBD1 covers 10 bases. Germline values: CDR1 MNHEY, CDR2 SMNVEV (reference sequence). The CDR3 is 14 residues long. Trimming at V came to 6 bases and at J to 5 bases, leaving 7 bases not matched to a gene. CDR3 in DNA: TGTGCCAGCAGCCTCGACAGGGGGCGCGACGAGCAGTACTTC. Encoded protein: CASSLDRGRDEQYF.

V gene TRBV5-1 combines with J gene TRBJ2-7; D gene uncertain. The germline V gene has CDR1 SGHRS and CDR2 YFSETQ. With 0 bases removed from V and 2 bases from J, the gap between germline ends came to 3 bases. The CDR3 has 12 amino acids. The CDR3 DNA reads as TGCGCCAGCAGCTTGGACACCTACGAGCAGTACTTC. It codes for CASSLDTYEQYF.